These 25 T cell receptor beta chains share one sample of origin, sequenced in a study of shared clonotypes between healthy human individuals. Only in-frame clones appear in the TCRdb table, and some are missing; sequencing was by immunoSEQ multiplex PCR. The sample carries some 700,000 clones, less than 95% recorded once. The source material was memory CD8+ T cells from PBMCs. The subset: CD45RO+ cells pooled with CCR7-negative TemRA cells. These receptors all stem from a man aged 18 to 30 in good health. Some clones in this sample may be carry-over from other donors' samples.

This clone was observed a single time. The rearrangement uses TRBV28 and TRBJ2-7; D gene uncertain. The CDR3 runs 11 residues. Germline-derived CDR1 and CDR2 are MDHEN and SYDVKM. V was trimmed by 4 bases and J by 5 bases, leaving 6 bases between them. The CDR3 loop reads CASSSIHEQYF. The CDR3 nucleotides read TGTGCCAGCAGTTCTATCCACGAGCAGTACTTC.

This clone was observed a single time. The chain uses TRBV9 and TRBJ2-7, with TRBD2 matching 12 bases. The CDR3 sequence is 15 residues long. The V segment lost 4 bases and the J segment 7 bases; nucleotides outside the gene matches: 9. Germline CDR1 is SGDLS and CDR2 is YYNGEE. For the CDR3, the DNA is TGTGCCAGCAGCTCCCCACTAGCGGGAGGTAGTGAGCAGTACTTC. This translates into CASSSPLAGGSEQYF.

This clone was observed once. The chain uses TRBV13 and TRBJ2-7; D gene uncertain. V shed 3 bases and J shed 3 bases, with 9 bases lying between them. CDR1 is PRHDT and CDR2 is FYEKMQ in the germline V gene (reference sequence). The CDR3 is 13 amino acids. The CDR3 loop reads CASSFRSDYEQYF. For the CDR3, the DNA is TGTGCCAGCAGCTTTAGATCCGACTACGAGCAGTACTTC.

This chain connects TRBV19 to TRBJ1-4; no clear D. Trimming took off 0 bases at V and 5 bases at J, with 10 bases between the two ends. Germline V CDR1 and CDR2: LNHDA, SQIVND (reference sequence). The CDR3 totals 15 residues. Written as DNA, the CDR3 is TGTGCCAGTAGTATAGAGGTCAGGAAAAATGAAAAACTGTTTTTT. Encoded protein: CASSIEVRKNEKLFF.

The chain combines TRBV28 with TRBJ2-3; perhaps TRBD1 as D (6 bases). This CDR3 is 18 amino acids long. V dropped 5 bases and J dropped 2 bases, with 23 bases sitting between them. Germline V lookup: CDR1 MDHEN, CDR2 SYDVKM. The DNA for the CDR3 is TGTGCCAGCAGTCCTTACCCTTACAGGGATAGGGACACAGATACGCAGTATTTT. Translation: CASSPYPYRDRDTDTQYF.

This clone was detected a few times. The V and J genes are TRBV9 and TRBJ2-6; D is undetermined. The CDR3 consists of 15 residues. Between the trimmed V and J ends, which lost 4 bases and 0 bases, there was a span of 8 bases. Germline V CDR1 and CDR2: SGDLS, YYNGEE. Written as DNA, the CDR3 is TGTGCCAGCAGCCACCCGAGCTCTGGGGCCAACGTCCTGACTTTC. Translating gives CASSHPSSGANVLTF.

J is TRBJ1-2 and V is TRBV30; tentative D call: TRBD1 (5 bases). CDR3 size: 12 residues. Looked up from germline, CDR1 is GTSNPN and CDR2 is SVGIG (reference sequence). The V end lost 5 bases, the J end lost 8 bases, and 15 bases lay between the germline ends. CDR3 sequence (DNA): TGTGCCTGGGCCGGGGGGGAGAGAGGCTACACCTTC. Translated: CAWAGGERGYTF.

The CDR3 region has the DNA TGTGCCAGCAGTGAAGTACCTGGCACAGATACGCAGTATTTT. Translated: CASSEVPGTDTQYF. This chain connects TRBV6-1 to TRBJ2-3, with D unresolved. CDR1 and CDR2 from the germline V gene are MNHNS and SASEGT. This CDR3 has 14 residues. The ends were cut back, 1 base at V and 1 base at J, with 6 bases in the middle.

The rearrangement uses TRBV30 and TRBJ1-2, with D possibly being TRBD1 (6 bases). The germline V gene encodes CDR1 GTSNPN and CDR2 SVGIG (reference sequence). This CDR3 is built from 11 residues. Trimming took 4 bases from V and 4 from J, leaving 7 bases between them. CDR3 loop: CAWKQGYGYTF. The DNA for the CDR3 is TGTGCCTGGAAACAGGGCTATGGCTACACCTTC.

The J gene is TRBJ2-7, the V gene TRBV13, with 9 bases matching TRBD2. The CDR3 length is 15 residues. With V trimmed by 3 bases and J by 6 bases, 9 bases remained unmatched. Per germline, CDR1 PRHDT and CDR2 FYEKMQ (reference sequence). The CDR3 is CASSFSAGGRVEQYF. DNA for the CDR3: TGTGCCAGCAGCTTTAGTGCGGGAGGGCGGGTCGAGCAGTACTTC.

V is TRBV28 and J is TRBJ2-5; 12 positions match TRBD1. The CDR3 spans 18 residues. J was trimmed by 5 bases and V by 7 bases; bases with no gene match: 17. Germline V gene sequence: CDR1 MDHEN, CDR2 SYDVKM. For the CDR3, the DNA is TGTGCCAGCAAATCGTGGGTTAGGGACAGGGGGCAGGGGGAGACCCAGTACTTC. Encoded protein: CASKSWVRDRGQGETQYF. Looking up the rest from reference TRBV28 and TRBJ2-5 gives the full variable domain: DVKVTQSSRYLVKRTGEKVFLECVQDMDHENMFWYRQDPGLGLRLIYFSYDVKMKEKGDIPEGYSVSREKKERFSLILESASTNQTSMYLCASKSWVRDRGQGETQYFGPGTRLLVL.

The chain has TRBV15 and TRBJ2-1; TRBD2 aligns across 12 bases. In germline, CDR1 is LNHNV, CDR2 YYDKDF (reference sequence). The V segment lost 7 bases and the J segment 3 bases; nucleotides outside the gene matches: 13. The CDR3 sequence is 18 residues long. CDR3 sequence: CATKGLAGRAAIYNEQFF. The CDR3 bases are TGTGCCACCAAGGGACTAGCGGGCCGCGCCGCAATCTACAATGAGCAGTTCTTC.

This clone has a single count. The V call is TRBV7-9, the J call TRBJ2-2, with TRBD2 matching over 9 bases. The CDR3 extends over 16 amino acids. The V gene's germline CDR1 is SEHNR and CDR2 FQNEAQ (reference sequence). With 3 bases clipped from V and 5 bases from J, the junction kept 7 bases outside the gene matches. CDR3 in amino acids: CASSFPSGKGTGELFF. In DNA, the CDR3 is TGTGCCAGCAGCTTTCCTAGCGGGAAGGGTACCGGGGAGCTGTTTTTT.

The rearrangement uses TRBV5-4 and TRBJ2-7, with no clear D. The CDR3 covers 12 residues. Trimming shortened V by 3 bases and J by 3 bases, and 7 bases separated the two germline ends. Germline loops: CDR1 SGHNT, CDR2 YYREEE (reference sequence). The CDR3 region has the DNA TGTGCCAGCAGCTCGGACGGCTACGAGCAGTACTTC. Its protein product is CASSSDGYEQYF.

The chain is built from TRBV7-3 and TRBJ1-1, with a weak D call TRBD1 (5 bases). The V and J ends lost 2 bases and 0 bases respectively, with 10 bases between them. There are 15 residues in the CDR3. CDR1 is SGHTA and CDR2 is FQGTGA in the germline V gene. CDR3 amino acids: CASSLAPQVNTEAFF. CDR3 coding DNA: TGTGCCAGCAGCTTAGCGCCACAGGTGAACACTGAAGCTTTCTTT.

The chain employs TRBV11-3 and TRBJ2-3; the match to TRBD1 covers 10 bases. Germline assignment: CDR1 SGHNT and CDR2 YENEEA. The junction had 16 bases not matched to a gene; V was cut back by 1 base and J by 6 bases. This CDR3 contains 19 residues. The CDR3 DNA follows: TGTGCCAGCAGCTTAGGAGCTGGGGTCGGGACAGGGGCGTCGGATACGCAGTATTTT. Translation gives CASSLGAGVGTGASDTQYF.

V is TRBV28 and J is TRBJ1-1; D is perhaps TRBD1 (6 bases). V lost 5 bases, J lost 4 bases, and 17 bases lay in between. CDR1 is MDHEN, CDR2 SYDVKM, per germline. This CDR3 has 15 residues. CDR3 sequence: CASSTTQGWITEAFF. DNA for the CDR3: TGTGCCAGCAGTACAACACAGGGCTGGATCACTGAAGCTTTCTTT. Supplemented by reference TRBV28 and TRBJ1-1, the full variable domain reads DVKVTQSSRYLVKRTGEKVFLECVQDMDHENMFWYRQDPGLGLRLIYFSYDVKMKEKGDIPEGYSVSREKKERFSLILESASTNQTSMYLCASSTTQGWITEAFFGQGTRLTVV.

This chain joins TRBV6-6 and TRBJ1-5, with no clear D. This CDR3 has 14 residues. The germline V gene has CDR1 MNHNY and CDR2 SVGAGI (reference sequence). V was trimmed by 0 bases and J by 5 bases, leaving 8 bases between them. The DNA for the CDR3 is TGTGCCAGCAGTTACTCAGGCCCGCATCAGCCCCAGCATTTT. It specifies CASSYSGPHQPQHF.

The rearrangement joins TRBV28 to TRBJ1-2; D may be TRBD1 (5 bases). CDR1 and CDR2 from the germline V gene are MDHEN and SYDVKM. This CDR3 is 14 amino acids long. V dropped 3 bases and J dropped 4 bases, with 12 bases sitting between them. CDR3 nucleotides: TGTGCCAGCAGTTTGCCAGGGAACGGCTATGGCTACACCTTC. Protein: CASSLPGNGYGYTF.

This clone showed up just once. The V call is TRBV6-5, the J call TRBJ1-5; the match to TRBD1 covers 7 bases. The CDR3 length is 15 residues. Germline V gene lookup returns CDR1 MNHEY and CDR2 SVGAGI. V lost 5 bases and J lost 0; bases outside the gene matches: 4. The CDR3 protein is CASSQGDYSNQPQHF. The CDR3 DNA sequence: TGTGCCAGCAGTCAGGGGGATTATAGCAATCAGCCCCAGCATTTT.

This clone was seen only once. The chain recombines TRBV14 with TRBJ1-2; D uncertain. Germline V CDR1 and CDR2: SGHDN, FVKESK. Trimming shortened V by 1 base and J by 4 bases, and 7 bases separated the two germline ends. The CDR3 extends over 13 amino acids. CDR3 loop: CASSQGISYGYTF. DNA for the CDR3: TGTGCCAGCAGCCAAGGCATTAGCTATGGCTACACCTTC.

CDR3 DNA sequence: TGTGCCAGCAGTTTCCTTGGAGATACGCAGTATTTT. Its protein product is CASSFLGDTQYF. The rearrangement joins TRBV27 to TRBJ2-3; D uncertain. This CDR3 contains 12 residues. The germline gives CDR1 MNHEY, CDR2 SMNVEV (reference sequence). The V end lost 3 bases, the J end lost 5 bases, and 6 bases lay between the germline ends.

This sequence joins TRBV2 and TRBJ2-2, with TRBD2 matching 10 bases. The CDR3 has 17 amino acids. Germline CDR1 is SNHLY and CDR2 is FYNNEI. V shed 6 bases, J shed 4 bases, and the junction held 11 bases outside the gene matches. DNA of the CDR3: TGTGCCAGCAGGAAAGGTTCGGGACTAGCGACCACCGGGGAGCTGTTTTTT. Protein: CASRKGSGLATTGELFF.

V and J are TRBV5-1 and TRBJ2-1; D perhaps matches TRBD2 (6 bases). Germline V CDR1 and CDR2: SGHRS, YFSETQ. The V end was cut by 4 bases, the J end by 9 bases, with 20 bases between. CDR3 length: 15 amino acids. Here the CDR3 DNA reads TGCGCCAGCAGCGGGCGCCGGGACTGGGGCCCTGAGCAGTTCTTC. Translation: CASSGRRDWGPEQFF.

V and J are TRBV6-5 and TRBJ1-5; no firm D call. Germline V gene data show CDR1 as MNHEY and CDR2 as SVGAGI. The CDR3 length is 13 residues. V was shortened by 4 bases and J by 8 bases, with 12 bases between the two germline ends. The CDR3 loop reads CASSWSRMEPQHF. DNA for the CDR3: TGTGCCAGCAGTTGGTCGCGCATGGAGCCCCAGCATTTT.